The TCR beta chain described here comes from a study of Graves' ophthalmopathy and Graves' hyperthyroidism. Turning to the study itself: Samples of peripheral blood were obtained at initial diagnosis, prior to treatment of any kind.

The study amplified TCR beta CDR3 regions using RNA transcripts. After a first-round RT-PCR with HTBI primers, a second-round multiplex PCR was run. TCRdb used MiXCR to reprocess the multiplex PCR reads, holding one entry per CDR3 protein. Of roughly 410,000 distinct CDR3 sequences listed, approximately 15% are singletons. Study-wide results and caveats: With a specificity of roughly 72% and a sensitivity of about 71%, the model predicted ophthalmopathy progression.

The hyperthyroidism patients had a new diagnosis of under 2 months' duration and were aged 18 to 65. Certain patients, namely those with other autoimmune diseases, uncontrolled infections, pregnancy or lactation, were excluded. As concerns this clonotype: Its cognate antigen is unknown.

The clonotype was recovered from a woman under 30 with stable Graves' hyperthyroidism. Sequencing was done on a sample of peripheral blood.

The CDR3 protein is CASSPFSNRQINTEAFF. The DNA for the CDR3 is TGTGCCAGCTCACCATTCTCAAATAGGCAGATTAACACTGAAGCTTTCTTT. This chain uses TRBV18 with TRBJ1-1; no definite D call. The CDR3 has 17 residues. Trimming cost V 2 bases and J 2 bases, with 18 bases left between them. Germline CDR1 is KGHSH and CDR2 is LQKENI. Using reference TRBV18 and TRBJ1-1 for the parts outside the CDR3, the full variable domain is NAGVMQNPRHLVRRRGQEARLRCSPMKGHSHVYWYRQLPEEGLKFMVYLQKENIIDESGMPKERFSAEFPKEGPSILRIQQVVRGDSAAYFCASSPFSNRQINTEAFFGQGTRLTVV.